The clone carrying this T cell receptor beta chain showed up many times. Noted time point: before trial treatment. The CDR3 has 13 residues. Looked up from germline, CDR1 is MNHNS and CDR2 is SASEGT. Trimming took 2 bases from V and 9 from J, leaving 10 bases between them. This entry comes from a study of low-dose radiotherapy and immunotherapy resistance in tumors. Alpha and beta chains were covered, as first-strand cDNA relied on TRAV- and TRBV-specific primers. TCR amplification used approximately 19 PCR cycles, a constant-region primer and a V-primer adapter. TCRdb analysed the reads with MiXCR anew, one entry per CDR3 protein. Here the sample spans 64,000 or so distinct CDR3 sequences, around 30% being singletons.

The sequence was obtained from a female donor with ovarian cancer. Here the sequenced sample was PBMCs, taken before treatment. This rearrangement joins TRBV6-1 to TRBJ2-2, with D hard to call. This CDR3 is CASSELGARELFF. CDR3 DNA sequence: TGTGCCAGCAGTGAATTAGGCGCCAGGGAGCTGTTTTTT.